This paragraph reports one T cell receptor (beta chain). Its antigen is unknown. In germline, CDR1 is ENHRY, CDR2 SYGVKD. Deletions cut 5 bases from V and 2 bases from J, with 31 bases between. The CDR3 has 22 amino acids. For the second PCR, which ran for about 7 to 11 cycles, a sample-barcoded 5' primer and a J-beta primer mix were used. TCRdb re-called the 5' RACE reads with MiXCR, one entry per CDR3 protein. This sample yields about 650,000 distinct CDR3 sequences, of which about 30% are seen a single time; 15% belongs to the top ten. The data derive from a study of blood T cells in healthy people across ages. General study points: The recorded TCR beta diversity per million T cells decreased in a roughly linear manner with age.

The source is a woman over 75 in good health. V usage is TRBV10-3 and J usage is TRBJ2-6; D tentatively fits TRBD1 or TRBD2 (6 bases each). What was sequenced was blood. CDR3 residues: CAISPGAQGRAVDRAGANVLTF. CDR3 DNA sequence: TGTGCCATCAGTCCGGGGGCCCAAGGAAGAGCAGTAGACCGGGCTGGGGCCAACGTCCTGACTTTC.